This is a list of T cell receptor beta chains from one sample in a study of human T cells and chemical hapten exposure. TCRdb redid the calling of the RACE reads with MiXCR, one entry per CDR3 protein. The sample yields around 110,000 distinct CDR3 sequences, about an eighth seen once. The sequenced sample was whole blood, obtained in connection with sensitization to the hapten diphenylcyclopropenone (DPC). The receptors originated from a woman aged 50 to 60 with alopecia areata. Some clones in this sample may be carry-over from other donors' samples. CDR3s include the opening cysteine and the closing phenylalanine or tryptophan. A D gene is named only where the DNA matches it firmly. Some rows mark clone size as missing; the rest say once, few, many or name a class of expanded clone.

d_gene,abundance,j_gene,v_gene,CDR3nt,CDR3aa
NA,few,TRBJ2-5,TRBV5-1,TGCGCCAGCAGCTTGGCTGGCTCCCAAGAGACCCAGTACTTC,CASSLAGSQETQYF
NA,many,TRBJ1-1,TRBV6-2/TRBV6-3,TGTGCCAGCAGATCTACAGTGGGGGCGAACACTGAAGCTTTCTTT,CASRSTVGANTEAFF
TRBD1,few,TRBJ1-6,TRBV12-3/TRBV12-4,TGTGCCAGCTTTCCGGGACAGGGTGCTTCACCCCTCCACTTT,CASFPGQGASPLHF
TRBD1,many,TRBJ1-5,TRBV6-4,TGTGCCAGCAGTGACTCGAGTCCAGGGGGTTTGGGCAATCAGCCCCAGCATTTT,CASSDSSPGGLGNQPQHF
TRBD1,many,TRBJ1-1,TRBV28,TGTGCCAGCAGTTATACGGGACAGGGGGGACGAGGGGAAGCTTTCTTT,CASSYTGQGGRGEAFF
NA,many,TRBJ2-5,TRBV14,TGTGCCAGCAGCCAGGCACATAGAGAGACCCAGTACTTC,CASSQAHRETQYF
TRBD1,few,TRBJ1-2,TRBV5-1,TGCGCCAGCAGCTTGTTTACAGGGGGCGCCAACTATGGCTACACCTTC,CASSLFTGGANYGYTF
TRBD1,few,TRBJ1-2,TRBV11-2,TGTGCCAGCAGCCCCGGGACAGGGATTTACTATGGCTACACCTTC,CASSPGTGIYYGYTF
TRBD1,many,TRBJ2-5,TRBV12-3/TRBV12-4,TGTGCCAGCAGTCCGGGACAGGGGGATCAAGAGACCCAGTACTTC,CASSPGQGDQETQYF
NA,NA,TRBJ2-2,TRBV6-5,TGTGCCAGCAGTTACGTTGGGGGAGGATTATACGCGAACACCGGGGAGCTGTTTTTT,CASSYVGGGLYANTGELFF
TRBD1,many,TRBJ2-5,TRBV29-1,TGCAGCGTGAATCAGGGGACAGCGAAAGAGACCCAGTACTTC,CSVNQGTAKETQYF
NA,NA,TRBJ2-4,TRBV5-1,TGCGCCAGCAGCTTTGAAATGGGGACCAAAAACATTCAGTACTTC,CASSFEMGTKNIQYF
TRBD1,NA,TRBJ2-7,TRBV12-3/TRBV12-4,TGTGCCAGCAGTTGGAACAGGGGGCTGGACGAGCAGTACTTC,CASSWNRGLDEQYF
TRBD2,many,TRBJ2-3,TRBV5-5,TGTGCCAGCAGTTTCGGGACTAGCGGCACAGATACGCAGTATTTT,CASSFGTSGTDTQYF
NA,NA,TRBJ1-5,TRBV7-6,TGTGCCGGCAGCTTAGAATTTGGGCAGCCCCAGCATTTT,CAGSLEFGQPQHF
NA,NA,TRBJ1-1,TRBV12-3/TRBV12-4,TGTGCCAGCAGTTGGGGGGGGAGGGCAGCTTTCTTT,CASSWGGRAAFF
NA,many,TRBJ2-7,TRBV28,TGTGCCATCCGCGCAGTGGGTTCTAGGCACGAGCAGTACTTC,CAIRAVGSRHEQYF
NA,many,TRBJ2-2,TRBV9,TGTGCCAGCAGCGTAGACGGGCAGAACACCGGGGAGCTGTTTTTT,CASSVDGQNTGELFF
NA,many,TRBJ1-5,TRBV7-8,TGTGCCAGCAGCTTAGTTTCAGGGTTGATGGAGCCCCAGCATTTT,CASSLVSGLMEPQHF
NA,many,TRBJ1-5,TRBV11-2,TGTGCCAGCAGCCCCCCGGGGTTTGCGCCCCAGCATTTT,CASSPPGFAPQHF
TRBD2,many,TRBJ2-5,TRBV5-1,TGCGCCAGCAGCGCGAACTCAGCGGGAGGGCCTGAGACCCAGTACTTC,CASSANSAGGPETQYF
TRBD2,NA,TRBJ2-5,TRBV28,TGTGCCAGCAGTTCTAGCGGGGTACGAGAGACCCAGTACTTC,CASSSSGVRETQYF